The rows below give T cell receptor beta chains drawn from one sample of a study of T cell responses to AZD1222 COVID-19 vaccine. TCRdb's copy holds only in-frame clones and misses some; the assay was immunoSEQ multiplex PCR. This sample yields some 96,000 clones, of which 65% to 85% are seen a single time; 14% belongs to the top ten. Sequencing was performed on peripheral blood, taken 28 days after the second AZD1222 dose. Receptor source: an adult who received the AZD1222 COVID-19 vaccine. Each CDR3 is given with its conserved first and last residue. A D gene is named only where the DNA matches it firmly. Size values are once, few and many counts, or a class for expanded clones, and some rows have none.

>NA|NA|TRBJ1-6|TRBV3-1/TRBV3-2
CASSHRVSPLHF
TGTGCCAGCAGCCATAGGGTTTCACCCCTCCACTTT
>NA|NA|TRBJ1-2|TRBV11-3
CASSPRGDLLANYGYTF
TGTGCCAGCAGCCCCCGCGGAGACCTCCTAGCTAACTATGGCTACACCTTC
>NA|NA|TRBJ1-1|TRBV6-5
CASSYGQNTEAFF
TGTGCCAGCAGTTACGGTCAGAACACTGAAGCTTTCTTT
>NA|TRBD1|TRBJ1-6|TRBV4-1
CASSHPTGGYSPLHF
TGCGCCAGCAGCCACCCAACAGGGGGTTATTCACCCCTCCACTTT
>once|NA|TRBJ2-2|TRBV5-1
CASSQNTGELFF
TGCGCCAGCAGCCAAAACACCGGGGAGCTGTTTTTT
>NA|NA|TRBJ1-3|TRBV9
CASSVGGGRNTIYF
TGTGCCAGCAGCGTAGGAGGGGGTCGGAACACCATATATTTT
>NA|TRBD2|TRBJ2-1|TRBV7-6
CASSPTGGLAGNNEQFF
TGTGCCAGCAGTCCAACGGGTGGACTAGCGGGCAACAATGAGCAGTTCTTC
>NA|NA|TRBJ2-7|TRBV2
CASSGGLGGDEQYF
TGTGCCAGCAGTGGCGGATTAGGGGGGGACGAGCAGTACTTC
>NA|TRBD1|TRBJ1-2|TRBV3-1/TRBV3-2
CASSQDDRGYGYTF
TGTGCCAGCAGCCAAGATGACAGGGGGTACGGCTACACCTTC
>NA|TRBD1|TRBJ1-4|TRBV5-8
CASSQTGGTNEKLFF
TGTGCCAGCAGCCAGACAGGGGGAACTAATGAAAAACTGTTTTTT
>NA|NA|TRBJ1-3|TRBV25-1
CASSEVGSGNTIYF
TGTGCCAGCAGTGAGGTTGGCTCTGGAAACACCATATATTTT
>once|NA|TRBJ1-5|TRBV9
CASSRAPDSNQPQHF
TGTGCCAGCAGCAGGGCCCCTGATAGCAATCAGCCCCAGCATTTT
>NA|NA|TRBJ1-2|TRBV5-1
CASSPYDRLANGYTF
TGCGCCAGCAGCCCCTACGACCGCCTAGCAAATGGCTACACCTTC
>NA|NA|TRBJ2-2|TRBV18
CASSPPGTGNTGELFF
TGTGCCAGCTCACCTCCGGGCACGGGGAACACCGGGGAGCTGTTTTTT
>few|TRBD1|TRBJ1-5|TRBV19
CASSITGQGHQPQHF
TGTGCCAGTAGTATAACCGGACAGGGCCATCAGCCCCAGCATTTT
>NA|NA|TRBJ2-7|TRBV6-5
CASSYSISREQYF
TGTGCCAGCAGTTACTCGATTTCCCGTGAGCAGTACTTC
>NA|NA|TRBJ2-1|TRBV5-1
CASTREGSTGNEQFF
TGCGCCAGCACCCGAGAGGGATCCACCGGGAATGAGCAGTTCTTC
>NA|NA|TRBJ1-1|TRBV2
CASGVGGNTEAFF
TGTGCCAGCGGCGTCGGGGGAAACACTGAAGCTTTCTTT
>NA|NA|TRBJ1-1|TRBV5-1
CASSLLSLSGTEAFF
TGCGCCAGCAGCTTGCTATCCCTTTCGGGCACTGAAGCTTTCTTT
>NA|TRBD2|TRBJ2-3|TRBV3-1/TRBV3-2
CASSLTSGGPYF
TGTGCCAGCAGCCTGACTAGCGGGGGCCCCTATTTT
>NA|NA|TRBJ2-2|TRBV12-5
CASGSHGTRELFF
TGTGCTAGTGGTTCACACGGGACGAGGGAGCTGTTTTTT
>once|NA|TRBJ2-5|TRBV6-5
CASNLQGGETQYF
TGTGCCAGCAACTTACAGGGTGGAGAGACCCAGTACTTC
>NA|NA|TRBJ2-3|TRBV27
CASSLIRGATDTQYF
TGTGCCAGCAGTTTAATTCGGGGGGCCACAGATACGCAGTATTTT
>NA|NA|TRBJ1-5|TRBV10-3
CAISGRYINQPQHF
TGTGCCATCAGTGGCAGATACATCAATCAGCCCCAGCATTTT